This record looks at one TCR beta chain sequence and its context. Its specificity is not known. The V and J ends lost 6 bases and 2 bases respectively, with 16 bases between them. Germline CDR1 reads MDHEN; CDR2 reads SYDVKM. The CDR3 covers 15 residues. TCRdb re-analysed the RT-PCR reads in MiXCR, keeping a single row per CDR3 protein. Of some 600,000 distinct CDR3 sequences in the sample, around 15% are singletons; the top ten hold roughly 7.6%. The data were obtained in a study of response to subunit inactivated influenza vaccine. Study-level findings and limits: The study's authors posited that every seasonal influenza vaccination enlists few new T cells.

The sequence was collected from a man in his fifties who received an inactivated influenza vaccine. The specimen comprised PBMCs from blood, sampled 14 to 15 days before vaccination. V is TRBV28 and J is TRBJ2-5; possibly TRBD1 for D (5 bases). The CDR3 nucleotides are TGTGCCAGCAGCCGCATTGGGCAGGGACAAGAGACCCAGTACTTC. Its translation: CASSRIGQGQETQYF.